This TCR beta chain was observed in a study of control samples from healthy donors and cancer patients. The protocol was immunoSEQ multiplex PCR, while the TCRdb copy is restricted to in-frame clones and leaves out a portion. Of 250,000 to 300,000 clones in the sample, around 80% were seen once. This clone has a single count. Sequencing input: PBMCs. This clonotype was sampled from a woman between 55 and 75 years old with lung cancer.

As DNA, the CDR3 is TGCGCCAGCAGCCCCTCGGGCGGGGGGGCCGGCGCCTACGAGCAGTACTTC. It specifies CASSPSGGGAGAYEQYF. The V gene is TRBV5-1, the J gene TRBJ2-7; 9 nucleotides align to TRBD2. Germline values: CDR1 SGHRS, CDR2 YFSETQ. With V trimmed by 4 bases and J by 2 bases, 13 bases remained unmatched. The CDR3 is made up of 17 amino acids.